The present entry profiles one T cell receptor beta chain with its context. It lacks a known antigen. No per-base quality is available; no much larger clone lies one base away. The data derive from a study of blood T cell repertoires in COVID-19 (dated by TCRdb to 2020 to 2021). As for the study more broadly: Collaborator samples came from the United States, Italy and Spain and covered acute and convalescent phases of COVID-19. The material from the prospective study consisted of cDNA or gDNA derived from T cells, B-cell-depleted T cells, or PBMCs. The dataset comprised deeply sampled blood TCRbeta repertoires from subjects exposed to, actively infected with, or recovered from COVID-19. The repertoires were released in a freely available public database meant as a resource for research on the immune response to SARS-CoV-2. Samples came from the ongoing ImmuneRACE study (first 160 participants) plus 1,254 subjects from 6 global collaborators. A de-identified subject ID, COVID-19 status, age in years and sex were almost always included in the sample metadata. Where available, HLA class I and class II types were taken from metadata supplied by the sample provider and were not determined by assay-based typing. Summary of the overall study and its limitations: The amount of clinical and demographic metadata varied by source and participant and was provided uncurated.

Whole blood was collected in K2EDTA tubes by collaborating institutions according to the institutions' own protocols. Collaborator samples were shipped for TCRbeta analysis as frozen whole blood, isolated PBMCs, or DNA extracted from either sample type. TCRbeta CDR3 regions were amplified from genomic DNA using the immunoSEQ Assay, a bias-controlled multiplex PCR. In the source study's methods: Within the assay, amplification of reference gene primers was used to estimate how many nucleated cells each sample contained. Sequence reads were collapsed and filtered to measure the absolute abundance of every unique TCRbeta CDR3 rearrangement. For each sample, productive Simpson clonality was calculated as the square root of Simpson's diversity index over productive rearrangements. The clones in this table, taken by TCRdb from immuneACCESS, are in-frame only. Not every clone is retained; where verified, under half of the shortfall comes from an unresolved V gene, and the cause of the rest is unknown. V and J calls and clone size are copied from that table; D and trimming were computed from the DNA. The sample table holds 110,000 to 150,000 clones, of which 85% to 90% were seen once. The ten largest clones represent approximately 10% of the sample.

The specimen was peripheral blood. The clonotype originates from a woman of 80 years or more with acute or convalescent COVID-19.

The nucleotide sequence reads as follows: TGTGCCAGCAGTTTAGGGACAGGGATCGGGACCCAGTACTTC. Protein translation: CASSLGTGIGTQYF. This sequence uses TRBV28 and TRBJ2-5; the junction holds 9 bases that match TRBD1. V and J are trimmed by 2 bases and 7 bases, and the gene matches miss 5 bases of the junction. Per the germline V gene, MDHEN is the CDR1 and SYDVKM is the CDR2. The CDR3 holds 14 amino acids from the cysteine to the phenylalanine. Here the CDR3 DNA is all that survives: 42 bases in frame from base 1.